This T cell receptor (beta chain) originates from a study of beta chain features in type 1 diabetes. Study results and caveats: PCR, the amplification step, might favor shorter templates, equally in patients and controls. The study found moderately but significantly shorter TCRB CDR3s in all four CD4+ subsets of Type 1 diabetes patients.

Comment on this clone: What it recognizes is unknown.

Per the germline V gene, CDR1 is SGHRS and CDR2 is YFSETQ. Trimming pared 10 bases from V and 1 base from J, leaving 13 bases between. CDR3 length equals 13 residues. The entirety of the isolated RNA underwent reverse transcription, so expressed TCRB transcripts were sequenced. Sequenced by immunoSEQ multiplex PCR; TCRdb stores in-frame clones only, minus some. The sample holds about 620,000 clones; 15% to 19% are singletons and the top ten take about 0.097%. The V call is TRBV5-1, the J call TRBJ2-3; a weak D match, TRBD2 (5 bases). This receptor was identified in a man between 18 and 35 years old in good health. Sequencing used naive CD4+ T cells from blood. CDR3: CASGRRGTDTQYF. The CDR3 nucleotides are TGCGCCTCCGGGCGGCGGGGCACAGATACGCAGTATTTT.